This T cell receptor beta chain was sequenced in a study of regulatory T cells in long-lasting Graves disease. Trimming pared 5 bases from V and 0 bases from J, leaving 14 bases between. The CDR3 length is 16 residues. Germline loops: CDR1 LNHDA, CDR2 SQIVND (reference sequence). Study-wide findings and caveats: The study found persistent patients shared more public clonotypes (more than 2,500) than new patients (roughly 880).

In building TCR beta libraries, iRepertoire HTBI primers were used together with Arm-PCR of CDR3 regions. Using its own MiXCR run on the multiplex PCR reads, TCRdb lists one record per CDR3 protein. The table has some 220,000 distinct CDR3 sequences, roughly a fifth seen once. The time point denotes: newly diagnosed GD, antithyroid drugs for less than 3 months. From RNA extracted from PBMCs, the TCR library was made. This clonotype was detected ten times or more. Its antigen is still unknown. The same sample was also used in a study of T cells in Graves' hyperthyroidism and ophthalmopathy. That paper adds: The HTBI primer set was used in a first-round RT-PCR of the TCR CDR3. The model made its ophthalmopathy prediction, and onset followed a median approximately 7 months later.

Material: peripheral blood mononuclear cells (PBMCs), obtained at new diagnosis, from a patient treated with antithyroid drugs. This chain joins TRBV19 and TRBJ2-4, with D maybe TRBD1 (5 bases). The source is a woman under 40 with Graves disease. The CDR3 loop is CASSPDSQLAKNIQYF. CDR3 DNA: TGTGCCAGTAGTCCTGACAGTCAACTAGCCAAAAACATTCAGTACTTC.